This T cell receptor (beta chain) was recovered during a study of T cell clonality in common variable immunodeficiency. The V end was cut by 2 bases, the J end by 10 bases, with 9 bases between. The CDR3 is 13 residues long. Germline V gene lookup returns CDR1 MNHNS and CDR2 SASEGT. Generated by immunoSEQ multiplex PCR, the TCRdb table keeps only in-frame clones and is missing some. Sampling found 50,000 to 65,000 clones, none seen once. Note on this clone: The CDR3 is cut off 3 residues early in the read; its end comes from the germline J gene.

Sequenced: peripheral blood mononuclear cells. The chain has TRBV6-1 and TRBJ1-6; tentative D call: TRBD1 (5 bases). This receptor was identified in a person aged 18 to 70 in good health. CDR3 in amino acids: CASSESRGSPLHF. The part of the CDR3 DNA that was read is TGTGCCAGCAGTGAATCGCGGGGGTCACCC.